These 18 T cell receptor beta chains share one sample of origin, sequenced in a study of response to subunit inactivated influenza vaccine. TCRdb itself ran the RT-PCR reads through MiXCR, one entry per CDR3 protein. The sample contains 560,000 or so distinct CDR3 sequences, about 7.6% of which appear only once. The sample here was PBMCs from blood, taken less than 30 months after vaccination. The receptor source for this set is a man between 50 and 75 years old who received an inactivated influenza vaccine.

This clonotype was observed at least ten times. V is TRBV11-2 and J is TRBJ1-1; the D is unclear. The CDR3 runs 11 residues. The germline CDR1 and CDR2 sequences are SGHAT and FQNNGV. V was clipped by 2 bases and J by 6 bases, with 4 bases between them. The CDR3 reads CASSLISEAFF. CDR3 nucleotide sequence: TGTGCCAGCAGCTTAATCTCTGAAGCTTTCTTT.

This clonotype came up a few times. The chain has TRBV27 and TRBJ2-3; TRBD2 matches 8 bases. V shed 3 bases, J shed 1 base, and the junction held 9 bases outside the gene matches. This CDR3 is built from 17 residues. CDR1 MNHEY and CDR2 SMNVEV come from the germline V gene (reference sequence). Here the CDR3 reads CASSFLHPAGGTDTQYF. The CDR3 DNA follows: TGTGCCAGCAGTTTCCTCCACCCAGCGGGGGGCACAGATACGCAGTATTTT.

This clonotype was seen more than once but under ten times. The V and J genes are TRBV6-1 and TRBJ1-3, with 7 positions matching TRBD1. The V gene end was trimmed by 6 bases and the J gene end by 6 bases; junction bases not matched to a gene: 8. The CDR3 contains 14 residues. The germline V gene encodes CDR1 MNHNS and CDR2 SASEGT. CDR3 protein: CASRQGQAPNTIYF. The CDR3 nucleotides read TGTGCCAGCAGACAAGGACAGGCTCCAAACACCATATATTTT.

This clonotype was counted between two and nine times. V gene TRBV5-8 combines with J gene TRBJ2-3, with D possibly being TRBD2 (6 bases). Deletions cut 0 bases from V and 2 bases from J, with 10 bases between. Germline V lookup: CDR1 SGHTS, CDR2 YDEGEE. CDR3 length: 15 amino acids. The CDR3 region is CASSLGAGLTDTQYF. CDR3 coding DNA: TGTGCCAGCAGCTTGGGGGCGGGACTCACAGATACGCAGTATTTT.

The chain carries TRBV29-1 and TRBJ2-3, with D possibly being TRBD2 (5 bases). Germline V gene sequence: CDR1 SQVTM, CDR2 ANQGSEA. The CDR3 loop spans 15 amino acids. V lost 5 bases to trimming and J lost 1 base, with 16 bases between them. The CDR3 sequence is CSVSGGLGGTDTQYF. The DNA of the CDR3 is TGCAGCGTTTCAGGCGGGTTAGGTGGCACAGATACGCAGTATTTT.

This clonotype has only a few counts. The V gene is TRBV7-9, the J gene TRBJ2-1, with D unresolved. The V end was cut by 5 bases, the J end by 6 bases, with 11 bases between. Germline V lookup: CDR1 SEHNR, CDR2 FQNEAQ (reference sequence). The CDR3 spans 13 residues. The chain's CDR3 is CASSLPPVNEQFF. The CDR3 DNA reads TGTGCCAGCAGCCTGCCCCCCGTCAATGAGCAGTTCTTC.

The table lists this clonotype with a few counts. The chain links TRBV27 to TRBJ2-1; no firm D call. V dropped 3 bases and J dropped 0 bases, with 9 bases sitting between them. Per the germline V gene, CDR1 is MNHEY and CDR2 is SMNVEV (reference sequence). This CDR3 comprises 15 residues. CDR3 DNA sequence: TGTGCCAGCAGTTTGGTCATGAGCTCCTACAATGAGCAGTTCTTC. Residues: CASSLVMSSYNEQFF.

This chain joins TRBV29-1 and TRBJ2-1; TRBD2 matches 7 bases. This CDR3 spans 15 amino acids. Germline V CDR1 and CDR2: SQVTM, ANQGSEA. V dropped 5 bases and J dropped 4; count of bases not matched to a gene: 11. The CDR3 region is CSVRTSSGPYNEQFF. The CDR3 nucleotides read TGCAGCGTTCGGACCTCTAGCGGTCCATACAATGAGCAGTTCTTC.

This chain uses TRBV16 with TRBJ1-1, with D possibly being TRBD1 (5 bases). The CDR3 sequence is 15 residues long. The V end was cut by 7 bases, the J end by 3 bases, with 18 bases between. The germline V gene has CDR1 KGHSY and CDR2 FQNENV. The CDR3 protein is CASTPSQVLDTEAFF. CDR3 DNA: TGTGCCAGCACCCCCTCACAGGTCTTGGACACTGAAGCTTTCTTT.

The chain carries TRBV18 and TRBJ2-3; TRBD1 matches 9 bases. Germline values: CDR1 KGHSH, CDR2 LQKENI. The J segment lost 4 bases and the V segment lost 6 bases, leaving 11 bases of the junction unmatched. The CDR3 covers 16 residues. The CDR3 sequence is CASSPGAGQGPDTQYF. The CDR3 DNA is TGTGCCAGCTCGCCAGGCGCGGGACAGGGCCCAGATACGCAGTATTTT.

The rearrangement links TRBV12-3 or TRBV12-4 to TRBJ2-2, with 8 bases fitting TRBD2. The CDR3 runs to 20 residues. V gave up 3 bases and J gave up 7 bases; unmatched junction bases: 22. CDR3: CASSFQGRDLAGYLIGELFF. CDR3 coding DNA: TGTGCCAGCAGTTTCCAAGGGAGGGACTTAGCGGGATACCTGATCGGGGAGCTGTTTTTT.

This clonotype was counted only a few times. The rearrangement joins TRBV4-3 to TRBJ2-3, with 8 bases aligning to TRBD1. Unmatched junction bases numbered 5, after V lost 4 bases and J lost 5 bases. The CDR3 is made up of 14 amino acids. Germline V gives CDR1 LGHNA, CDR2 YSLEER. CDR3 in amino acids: CASSPQQGVDTQYF. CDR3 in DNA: TGCGCCAGCAGCCCCCAACAGGGGGTAGATACGCAGTATTTT.

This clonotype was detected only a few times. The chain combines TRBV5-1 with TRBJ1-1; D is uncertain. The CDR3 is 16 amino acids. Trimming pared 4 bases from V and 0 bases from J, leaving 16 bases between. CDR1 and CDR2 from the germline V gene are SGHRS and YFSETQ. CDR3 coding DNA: TGCGCCAGCAGCCCCCTTACTACCGATCTGAACACTGAAGCTTTCTTT. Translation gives CASSPLTTDLNTEAFF.

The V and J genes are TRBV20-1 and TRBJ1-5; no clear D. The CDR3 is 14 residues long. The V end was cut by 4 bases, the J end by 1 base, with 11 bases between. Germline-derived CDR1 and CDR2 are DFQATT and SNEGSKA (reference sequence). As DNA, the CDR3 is TGCAGTGCTATGGAGGGAGGGAGCAATCAGCCCCAGCATTTT. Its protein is CSAMEGGSNQPQHF.

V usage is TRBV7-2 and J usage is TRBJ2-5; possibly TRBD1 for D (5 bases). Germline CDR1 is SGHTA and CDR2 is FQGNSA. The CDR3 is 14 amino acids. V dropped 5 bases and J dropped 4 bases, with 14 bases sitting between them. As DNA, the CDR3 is TGTGCCAGCAGCCCCGCAGGGTTGGGAGAGACCCAGTACTTC. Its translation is CASSPAGLGETQYF.

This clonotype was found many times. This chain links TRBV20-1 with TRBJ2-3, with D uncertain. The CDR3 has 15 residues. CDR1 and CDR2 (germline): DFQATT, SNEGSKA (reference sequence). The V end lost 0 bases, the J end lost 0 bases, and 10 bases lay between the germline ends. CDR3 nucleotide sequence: TGCAGTGCTAGAGACGGGCATTTAAGCACAGATACGCAGTATTTT. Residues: CSARDGHLSTDTQYF.

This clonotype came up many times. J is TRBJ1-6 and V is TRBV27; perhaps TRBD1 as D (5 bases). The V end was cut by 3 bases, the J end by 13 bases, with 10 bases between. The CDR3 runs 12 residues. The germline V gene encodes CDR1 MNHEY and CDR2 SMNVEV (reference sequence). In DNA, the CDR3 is TGTGCCAGCAGTTTTTTATGGGGGCCCCTCCACTTT. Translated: CASSFLWGPLHF.

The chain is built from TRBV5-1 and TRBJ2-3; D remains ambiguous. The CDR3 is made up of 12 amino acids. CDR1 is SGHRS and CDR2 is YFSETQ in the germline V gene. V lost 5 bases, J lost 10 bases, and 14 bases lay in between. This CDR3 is CASRMTHPAQYF. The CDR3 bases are TGCGCCAGCAGGATGACACATCCCGCGCAGTATTTT.